The sample holds one count of the clone carrying this T cell receptor beta chain. Antigen: not known. The CDR3 is 16 amino acids. V lost 5 bases and J lost 0, with 15 bases in between. Germline CDR1 MDHEN, CDR2 SYDVKM. Sequencing of DNA taken from cultured CD4+ T cells relied on the Oncomine TCR Beta short-read assay. TCRdb re-analysed the PCR reads in MiXCR, keeping a single row per CDR3 protein. The sample comprises tens of thousands of distinct CDR3 sequences, 62% of which are singletons, and 6.5% to 10% rests with the top ten. This sample is part of a study of vaccination and CD4 T cells after COVID-19. Study at large: Control cultures, each given a CEFX pool, an HIV-1 Nef pool, or no peptide, were included.

Whole-study results and caveats: Convalescent patients had a median about 90% of reactive clones appearing only post-vaccination. Nearly all convalescent vaccine-specific clones, 304 of 307, recognized only SARS-CoV-2 spike. Median SARS-CoV-2-reactive clonotype numbers rose nonsignificantly, about 20 to 40.

Treatment: approximately nine-day PBMC culture with coronavirus spike peptide pools or control peptides (ViraFEST assay). Material: CD4+ T cells from blood, cultured in vitro. V gene TRBV28 combines with J gene TRBJ2-3; tentative D call: TRBD1 (6 bases). The source is a human donor who had recovered from COVID-19. The CDR3 region is CASSPHGGGSTDTQYF. In DNA, the CDR3 is TGTGCCAGCAGTCCCCATGGGGGCGGGAGCACAGATACGCAGTATTTT.